The following is a T cell receptor beta chain sequence with its context. This clone has a single count. Its binding antigen is unknown. The sample holds no much larger clone one base away, and base qualities are not on file. This sample was included in a study of blood T cell repertoires in COVID-19 (dated by TCRdb to 2018 to 2020). As for the study more broadly: The collaborator samples originated in the United States, Italy and Spain and spanned the acute and convalescent phases of COVID-19. The repertoires were made available in a free public database intended to serve as a resource for research on the immune response to SARS-CoV-2. Deeply sampled blood TCRbeta repertoires from subjects exposed to, actively infected with, or recovered from COVID-19 were included in the dataset. Where available, HLA class I and class II types were obtained from metadata supplied by the sample provider rather than from assay-based typing. The samples were drawn from two sources: the first 160 participants of the ongoing ImmuneRACE study, and 950 to 1,500 subjects contributed by 6 global collaborators. The prospective study material was composed of cDNA or gDNA derived from T cells, B-cell-depleted T cells, or PBMCs. Sample metadata almost always included a de-identified subject ID, COVID-19 status, age in years and sex.

Participants in the prospective study were enrolled through a virtual design, were aged roughly 18 to 90 years, and lived in about two dozen United States geographic areas. In the prospective study, cohorts were assigned on the basis of participant-reported clinical history obtained from a screening survey and a study questionnaire. Exposed participants had been in contact, within 2 weeks of entering the study, with a person who had a PCR-confirmed or clinician-diagnosed case of COVID-19. Mobile phlebotomists in the prospective study collected whole blood, serum and a nasopharyngeal or oropharyngeal swab from every participant. Prospective study participants could optionally give additional blood draws and questionnaires over an approximately 2-month period. Blood samples from the prospective study were shipped frozen or at room temperature prior to DNA extraction. TCRbeta CDR3 regions were amplified from genomic DNA using the immunoSEQ Assay, a bias-controlled multiplex PCR. Per the authors' processing: Within the assay, amplification of reference gene primers was used to estimate how many nucleated cells each sample contained. To quantify the absolute abundance of each unique TCRbeta CDR3 rearrangement, sequence reads were collapsed and filtered. Productive Simpson clonality was computed per sample as the square root of Simpson's diversity index over productive rearrangements. The source is immuneACCESS, and TCRdb retained only in-frame sequences with V and J called. Part of the clones is not carried over; for the studies checked, unresolved V genes explain less than half of this, and the remainder is unexplained. The DNA gave D and trimming, while V, J and clone size come from that table. The sample table shows approximately 280,000 clones, and roughly 80% are seen once. The ten largest clones take up approximately 5% of the sample.

V trim: 2 bases; J trim: 7 bases; unmatched bases: 8. The CDR3, cysteine through phenylalanine, is 15 amino acids long. Only CDR3 DNA remains: 45 bases, in frame from the first base. According to the germline V gene, CDR1 reads SGHRS and CDR2 reads YFSETQ. Findings and caveats that apply to the study as a whole: The amount of clinical and demographic metadata varied by source and participant and was provided uncurated.

Sample: PBMCs or T cells enriched from blood (not recorded which). The receptor was derived from a man aged 40-49 years who had been exposed to COVID-19. Recombination connected TRBV5-1 to TRBJ2-4; 8 nucleotides in the junction match TRBD2. CDR3 protein: CASSFVAGLENIQYF. Here is the DNA: TGCGCCAGCAGCTTTGTAGCGGGACTAGAGAACATTCAGTACTTC.